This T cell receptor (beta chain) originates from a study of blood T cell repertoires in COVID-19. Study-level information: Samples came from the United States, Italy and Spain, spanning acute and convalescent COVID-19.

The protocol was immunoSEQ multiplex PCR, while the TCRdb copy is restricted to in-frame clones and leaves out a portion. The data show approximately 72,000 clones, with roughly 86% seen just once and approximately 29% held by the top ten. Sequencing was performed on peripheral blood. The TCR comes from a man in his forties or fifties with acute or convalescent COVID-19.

CDR3 protein: CASSASAGQGYSYEQYF. In DNA form, the CDR3 reads TGTGCCAGCAGTGCAAGCGCCGGACAGGGCTATTCCTACGAGCAGTACTTC. The V and J genes are TRBV25-1 and TRBJ2-7; 8 bases match TRBD1. J gave up 1 base and V 4 bases, and 12 bases lay outside the gene matches. The CDR3 is 17 amino acids. Germline values: CDR1 MGHDK, CDR2 SYGVNS.